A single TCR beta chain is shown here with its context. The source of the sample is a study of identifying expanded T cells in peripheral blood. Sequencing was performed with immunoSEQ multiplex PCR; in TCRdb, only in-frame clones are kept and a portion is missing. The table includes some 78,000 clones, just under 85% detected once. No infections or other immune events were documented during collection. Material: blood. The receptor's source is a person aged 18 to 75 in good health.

CDR3 nucleotides: TGCAGCGTCAAACAGGGACTAGCGGGTAACAATGAGCAGTTCTTC. It is translated as CSVKQGLAGNNEQFF. V and J are TRBV29-1 and TRBJ2-1, with 12 bases lining up with TRBD2. V was clipped by 6 bases and J by 5 bases; unmatched bases: 8. The length of the CDR3 is 15 residues. Looked up from germline, CDR1 is SQVTM and CDR2 is ANQGSEA.